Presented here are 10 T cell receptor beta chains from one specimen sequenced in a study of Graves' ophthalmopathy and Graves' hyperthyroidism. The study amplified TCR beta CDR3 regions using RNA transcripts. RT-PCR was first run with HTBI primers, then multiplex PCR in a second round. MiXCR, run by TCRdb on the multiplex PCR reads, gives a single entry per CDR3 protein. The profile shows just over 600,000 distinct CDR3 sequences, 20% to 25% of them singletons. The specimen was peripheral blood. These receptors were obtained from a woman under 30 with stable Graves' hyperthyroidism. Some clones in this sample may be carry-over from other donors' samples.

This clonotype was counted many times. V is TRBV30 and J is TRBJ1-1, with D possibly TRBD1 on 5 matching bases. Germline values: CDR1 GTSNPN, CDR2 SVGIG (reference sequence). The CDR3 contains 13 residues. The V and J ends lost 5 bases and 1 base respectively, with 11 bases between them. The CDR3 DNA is TGTGCCTGGGCCCAGGGCAAGAACACTGAAGCTTTCTTT. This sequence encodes CAWAQGKNTEAFF.

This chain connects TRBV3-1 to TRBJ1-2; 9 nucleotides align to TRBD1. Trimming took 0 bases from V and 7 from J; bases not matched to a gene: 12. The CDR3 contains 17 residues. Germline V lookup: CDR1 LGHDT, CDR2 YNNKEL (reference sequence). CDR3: CASSQEENRGRYGGYTF. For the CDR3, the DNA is TGTGCCAGCAGCCAAGAGGAAAACAGGGGGCGGTACGGTGGCTACACCTTC.

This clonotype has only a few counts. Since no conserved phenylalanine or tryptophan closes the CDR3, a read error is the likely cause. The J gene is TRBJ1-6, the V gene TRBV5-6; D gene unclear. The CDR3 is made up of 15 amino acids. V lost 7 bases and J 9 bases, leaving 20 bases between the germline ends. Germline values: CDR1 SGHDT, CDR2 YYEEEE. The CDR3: CASSRRWPGGSPLHS. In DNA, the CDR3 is TGTGCCAGCTCCCGCCGATGGCCCGGAGGTTCACCCCTCCACTCT.

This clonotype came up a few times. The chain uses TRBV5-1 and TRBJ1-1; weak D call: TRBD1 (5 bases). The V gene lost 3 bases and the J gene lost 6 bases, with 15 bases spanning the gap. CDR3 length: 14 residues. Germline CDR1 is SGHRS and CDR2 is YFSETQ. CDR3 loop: CASSSRGYGAEAFF. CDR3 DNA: TGCGCCAGCAGCTCGAGGGGCTATGGGGCTGAAGCTTTCTTT.

This chain's CDR3 is CSATQSGEAFF. CDR3 nucleotide sequence: TGCAGTGCTACCCAGTCGGGAGAAGCTTTCTTT. The chain carries TRBV20-1 and TRBJ1-1; D is unresolved. The CDR3 is 11 residues long. In germline, CDR1 is DFQATT, CDR2 SNEGSKA (reference sequence). The ends were cut back, 4 bases at V and 8 bases at J, with 11 bases in the middle.

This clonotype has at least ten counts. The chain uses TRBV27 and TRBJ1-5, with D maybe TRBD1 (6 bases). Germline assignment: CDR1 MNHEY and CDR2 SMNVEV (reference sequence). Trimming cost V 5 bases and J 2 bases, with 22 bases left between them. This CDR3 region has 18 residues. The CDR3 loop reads CASSPRRGGVDGNQPQHF. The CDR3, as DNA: TGTGCCAGCAGTCCCCGAAGGGGGGGGGTTGATGGCAATCAGCCCCAGCATTTT.

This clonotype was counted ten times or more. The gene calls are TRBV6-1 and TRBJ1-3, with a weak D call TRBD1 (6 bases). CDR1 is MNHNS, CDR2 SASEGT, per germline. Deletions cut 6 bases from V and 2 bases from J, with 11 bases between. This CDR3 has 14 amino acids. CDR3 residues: CASSPTGTGNTIYF. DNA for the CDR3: TGTGCCAGCAGCCCTACAGGGACTGGAAACACCATATATTTT.

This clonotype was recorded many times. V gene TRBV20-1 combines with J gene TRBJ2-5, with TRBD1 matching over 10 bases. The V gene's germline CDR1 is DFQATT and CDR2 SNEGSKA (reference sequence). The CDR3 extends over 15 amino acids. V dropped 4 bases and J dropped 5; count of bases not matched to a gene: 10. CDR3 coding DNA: TGCAGTGCTATCCCCCGCGGACAGGGGGGGGAGACCCAGTACTTC. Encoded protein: CSAIPRGQGGETQYF.

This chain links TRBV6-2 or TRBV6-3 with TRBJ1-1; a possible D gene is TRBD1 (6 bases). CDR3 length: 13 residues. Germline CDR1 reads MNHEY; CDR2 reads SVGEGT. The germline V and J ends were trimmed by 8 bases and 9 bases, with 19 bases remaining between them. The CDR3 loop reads CASYGGARKKAFF. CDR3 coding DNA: TGTGCCAGCTACGGGGGGGCGAGGAAAAAAGCTTTCTTT.

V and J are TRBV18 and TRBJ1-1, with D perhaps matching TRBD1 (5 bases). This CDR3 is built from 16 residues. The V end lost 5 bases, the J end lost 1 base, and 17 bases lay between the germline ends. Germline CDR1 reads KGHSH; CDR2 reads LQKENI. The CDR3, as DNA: TGTGCCAGCTCAACCGCCGGGGGGTCGGGGAACACTGAAGCTTTCTTT. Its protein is CASSTAGGSGNTEAFF.